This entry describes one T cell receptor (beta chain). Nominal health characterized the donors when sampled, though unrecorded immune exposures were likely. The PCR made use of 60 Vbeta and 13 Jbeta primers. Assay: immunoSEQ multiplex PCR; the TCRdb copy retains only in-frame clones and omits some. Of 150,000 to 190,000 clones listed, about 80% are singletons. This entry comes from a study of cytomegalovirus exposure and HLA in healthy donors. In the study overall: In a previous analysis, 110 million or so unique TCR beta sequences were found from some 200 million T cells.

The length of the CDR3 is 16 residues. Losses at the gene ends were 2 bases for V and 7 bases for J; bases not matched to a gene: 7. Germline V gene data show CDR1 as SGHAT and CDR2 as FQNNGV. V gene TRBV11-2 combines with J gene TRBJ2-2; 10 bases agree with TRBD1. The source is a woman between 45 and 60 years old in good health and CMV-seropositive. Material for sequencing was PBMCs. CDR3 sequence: CASSLSGDRGIGELFF. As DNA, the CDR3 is TGTGCCAGCAGCTTATCAGGGGACAGGGGTATCGGGGAGCTGTTTTTT. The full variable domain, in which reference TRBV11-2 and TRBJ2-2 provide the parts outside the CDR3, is EAGVAQSPRYKIIEKRQSVAFWCNPISGHATLYWYQQILGQGPKLLIQFQNNGVVDDSQLPKDRFSAERLKGVDSTLKIQPAKLEDSAVYLCASSLSGDRGIGELFFGEGSRLTVL.